The 16 T cell receptor beta chains below all came from one sample that was sequenced in a study of cytomegalovirus exposure and HLA in healthy donors. The PCR had 60 Vbeta and 13 Jbeta primers. TCRdb keeps only in-frame clones here, not all; method: immunoSEQ multiplex PCR. The sample holds 55,000 to 65,000 clones, about 83% seen once. Sequences were obtained from PBMCs. These receptors were taken from a human donor in good health.

The rearrangement uses TRBV4-3 and TRBJ2-3; 7 bases are shared with TRBD2. Germline V gene data show CDR1 as LGHNA and CDR2 as YSLEER. Losses at the gene ends were 0 bases for V and 2 bases for J; bases not matched to a gene: 5. The CDR3 runs 16 residues. The chain's CDR3 is CASSQEGGGYTDTQYF. Here the CDR3 DNA reads TGCGCCAGCAGCCAAGAAGGCGGGGGATACACAGATACGCAGTATTTT.

V and J are TRBV9 and TRBJ2-5; the D is unclear. V lost 2 bases and J 6 bases, leaving 14 bases between the germline ends. CDR1 and CDR2 from the germline V gene are SGDLS and YYNGEE. The CDR3 is made up of 14 amino acids. CDR3 DNA sequence: TGTGCCAGCAGCGTTGGCCTAGAGACTCAGACCCAGTACTTC. It specifies CASSVGLETQTQYF.

V is TRBV29-1 and J is TRBJ2-3; 10 nucleotides align to TRBD2. Trimming took 2 bases from V and 3 from J; bases not matched to a gene: 5. The CDR3 runs 15 residues. Germline CDR1 reads SQVTM; CDR2 reads ANQGSEA. CDR3 protein: CSVERSGGATDTQYF. DNA of the CDR3: TGCAGCGTTGAACGGAGCGGGGGGGCAACAGATACGCAGTATTTT.

The gene calls are TRBV6-1 and TRBJ2-7; the D gene is possibly TRBD2 (5 bases). The CDR3 runs 13 residues. V was shortened by 11 bases and J by 0 bases, with 14 bases between the two germline ends. Germline CDR1 reads MNHNS; CDR2 reads SASEGT. CDR3 amino acids: CALRARDSYEQYF. The DNA of the CDR3 is TGTGCCCTCCGAGCGAGGGACTCCTACGAGCAGTACTTC.

The CDR3 loop is CASSPSGRGQETQYF. CDR3 sequence (DNA): TGTGCCAGCAGCCCAAGCGGGAGAGGTCAAGAGACCCAGTACTTC. The chain couples TRBV7-6 to TRBJ2-5, with TRBD2 identical over 8 bases. J gave up 2 bases and V 5 bases, and 7 bases lay outside the gene matches. This CDR3 region has 15 residues. Germline CDR1 and CDR2: SGHVS and FNYEAQ.

This chain links TRBV2 with TRBJ2-1; unclear D gene. V shed 5 bases and J shed 9 bases, with 14 bases lying between them. This CDR3 is built from 13 residues. CDR1 is SNHLY, CDR2 FYNNEI, per germline. The CDR3 sequence is CASSPRGMGEQFF. Written as DNA, the CDR3 is TGTGCCAGCAGTCCGCGAGGAATGGGTGAGCAGTTCTTC.

The chain links TRBV5-8 to TRBJ2-3; 7 nucleotides line up with TRBD2. The V gene end was trimmed by 9 bases and the J gene end by 2 bases; junction bases not matched to a gene: 6. The germline CDR1 and CDR2 sequences are SGHTS and YDEGEE. The CDR3 covers 13 residues. In DNA form, the CDR3 reads TGTGCCACCAAACGGGAGGTCACAGATACGCAGTATTTT. Amino acids: CATKREVTDTQYF.

The chain links TRBV7-2 to TRBJ2-1; D is perhaps TRBD1 (5 bases). Germline loops: CDR1 SGHTA, CDR2 FQGNSA. V lost 0 bases and J 2 bases, leaving 8 bases between the germline ends. This CDR3 is built from 15 residues. CDR3: CASSLAGLTYNEQFF. The DNA of the CDR3 is TGTGCCAGCAGCTTAGCGGGGCTTACCTACAATGAGCAGTTCTTC.

In its sample, this clone was seen once. Compared with germline, one end of the junction differs, possibly owing to a read error. This chain uses TRBV7-2 with TRBJ2-3, with 8 nucleotides matching TRBD2. Germline V gene sequence: CDR1 SGHTA, CDR2 FQGNSA. The CDR3 is 16 residues long. The DNA of the CDR3 is TGTGCCGGCAGCTTGTTCGGGCGGGGGGGCACAGATACGCAGTATTTT. Its translation: CAGSLFGRGGTDTQYF.

The V and J genes are TRBV5-1 and TRBJ1-5, with D possibly being TRBD1 (5 bases). Germline-derived CDR1 and CDR2 are SGHRS and YFSETQ. Trimming pared 1 base from V and 5 bases from J, leaving 19 bases between. The CDR3 extends over 17 amino acids. Written as DNA, the CDR3 is TGCGCCAGCAGCTTGACTGGGGGGGGGTGGCCACATCAGCCCCAGCATTTT. This translates into CASSLTGGGWPHQPQHF.

The CDR3 DNA reads as TGTGCCAGCCGACCCCCTATCGAACAGGGAGTTGGCTACACCTTC. This codes for CASRPPIEQGVGYTF. The gene calls are TRBV28 and TRBJ1-2; tentatively, D is TRBD1 (6 bases). V was trimmed by 8 bases and J by 7 bases, leaving 23 bases between them. This CDR3 has 15 residues. Germline-derived CDR1 and CDR2 are MDHEN and SYDVKM.

The J gene is TRBJ1-1, the V gene TRBV6-5; D possibly corresponds to TRBD1 (6 bases). Trimming removed 6 bases from V and 1 base from J, with 9 bases in between. The CDR3 sequence is 13 residues long. Looked up from germline, CDR1 is MNHEY and CDR2 is SVGAGI. CDR3 sequence: CASSLGGNTEAFF. DNA for the CDR3: TGTGCCAGCAGCCTAGGGGGGAACACTGAAGCTTTCTTT.

Points on this clone: At one boundary the junction diverges from the germline segment, which might be a read error. The V call is TRBV7-9, the J call TRBJ1-5; D unresolved. From germline, CDR1 is SEHNR and CDR2 FQNEAQ (reference sequence). The CDR3 is 14 amino acids. For the CDR3, the DNA is TGTGCCACCAGCCGTGTCGAGGGCAATCAGCCCCAGCATTTT. Translated, it gives CATSRVEGNQPQHF.

The chain links TRBV5-5 to TRBJ1-5; D ambiguous. CDR1 and CDR2 (germline): SGHKS, YYEKEE (reference sequence). CDR3 length equals 14 residues. V lost 1 base, J lost 3 bases, and 8 bases lay in between. The CDR3 spells CASSLRRDNQPQHF. In DNA, the CDR3 is TGTGCCAGCAGCTTGAGGAGGGACAATCAGCCCCAGCATTTT. Full variable domain (rest looked up from reference TRBV5-5 and TRBJ1-5): DAGVTQSPTHLIKTRGQQVTLRCSPISGHKSVSWYQQVLGQGPQFIFQYYEKEERGRGNFPDRFSARQFPNYSSELNVNALLLGDSALYLCASSLRRDNQPQHFGDGTRLSIL.

This chain uses TRBV7-9 with TRBJ2-7; 9 nucleotides agree with TRBD1. CDR3 length: 15 amino acids. The germline gives CDR1 SEHNR, CDR2 FQNEAQ (reference sequence). The V segment lost 5 bases and the J segment 5 bases; nucleotides outside the gene matches: 10. This chain's CDR3 is CASSARGTGFNEQYF. CDR3 nucleotide sequence: TGTGCCAGCAGCGCGCGCGGGACAGGGTTTAACGAGCAGTACTTC.

The chain joins TRBV19 to TRBJ1-1, with 7 bases identical to TRBD1. The CDR3 contains 13 residues. The ends lost 7 bases at V and 0 bases at J; junction bases unmatched: 2. Germline CDR1 reads LNHDA; CDR2 reads SQIVND (reference sequence). This CDR3 is CASKDRLNTEAFF. Written as DNA, the CDR3 is TGTGCCAGTAAGGACAGGTTGAACACTGAAGCTTTCTTT.